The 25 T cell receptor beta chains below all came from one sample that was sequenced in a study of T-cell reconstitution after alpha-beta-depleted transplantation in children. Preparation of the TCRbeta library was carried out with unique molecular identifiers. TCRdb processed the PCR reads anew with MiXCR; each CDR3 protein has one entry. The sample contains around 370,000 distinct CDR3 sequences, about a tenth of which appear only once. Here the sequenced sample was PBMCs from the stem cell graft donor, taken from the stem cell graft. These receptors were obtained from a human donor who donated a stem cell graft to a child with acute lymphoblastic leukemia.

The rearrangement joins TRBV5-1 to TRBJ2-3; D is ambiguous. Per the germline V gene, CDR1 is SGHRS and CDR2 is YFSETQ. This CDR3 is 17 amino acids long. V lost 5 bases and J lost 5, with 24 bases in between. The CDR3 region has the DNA TGCGCCAGCAGGTGGTTCTGGAGCACAGTTGACCAAGATACGCAGTATTTT. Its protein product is CASRWFWSTVDQDTQYF.

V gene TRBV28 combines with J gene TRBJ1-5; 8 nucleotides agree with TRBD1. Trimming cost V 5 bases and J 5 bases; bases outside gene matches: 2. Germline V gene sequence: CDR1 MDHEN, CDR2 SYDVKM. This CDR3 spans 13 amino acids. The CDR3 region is CASSAGGHQPQHF. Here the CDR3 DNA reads TGTGCCAGCAGTGCAGGGGGCCATCAGCCCCAGCATTTT.

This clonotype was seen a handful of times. The CDR3 here is CASSPRQGATYGYTF. In DNA form, the CDR3 reads TGCGCCAGCAGCCCCCGACAGGGGGCCACCTATGGCTACACCTTC. The chain employs TRBV5-1 and TRBJ1-2, with 10 positions matching TRBD1. The germline gives CDR1 SGHRS, CDR2 YFSETQ. V was clipped by 4 bases and J by 4 bases; unmatched bases: 7. This CDR3 comprises 15 residues.

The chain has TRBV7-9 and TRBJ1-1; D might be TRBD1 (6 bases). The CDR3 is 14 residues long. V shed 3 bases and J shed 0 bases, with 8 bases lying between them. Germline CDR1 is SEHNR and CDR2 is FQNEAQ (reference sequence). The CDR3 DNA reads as TGTGCCAGCAGCTTGGGGGGCATGAACACTGAAGCTTTCTTT. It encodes CASSLGGMNTEAFF. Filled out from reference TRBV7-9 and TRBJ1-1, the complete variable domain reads DTGVSQNPRHKITKRGQNVTFRCDPISEHNRLYWYRQTLGQGPEFLTYFQNEAQLEKSRLLSDRFSAERPKGSFSTLEIQRTEQGDSAMYLCASSLGGMNTEAFFGQGTRLTVV.

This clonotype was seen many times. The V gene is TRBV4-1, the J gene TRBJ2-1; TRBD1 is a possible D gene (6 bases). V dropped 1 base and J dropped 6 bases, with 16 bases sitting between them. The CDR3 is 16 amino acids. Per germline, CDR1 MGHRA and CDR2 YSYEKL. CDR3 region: CASSQGFFDRFNEQFF. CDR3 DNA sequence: TGCGCCAGCAGCCAAGGGTTTTTTGACAGGTTCAATGAGCAGTTCTTC.

The CDR3 nucleotides read TGTGCCAGCAGTCTCCGGGACAAACCCTACGAGCAGTACTTC. It codes for CASSLRDKPYEQYF. The chain carries TRBV27 and TRBJ2-7; possible D gene TRBD1, 6 bases. Germline V gives CDR1 MNHEY, CDR2 SMNVEV (reference sequence). Trimming pared 5 bases from V and 2 bases from J, leaving 13 bases between. The CDR3 runs 14 residues.

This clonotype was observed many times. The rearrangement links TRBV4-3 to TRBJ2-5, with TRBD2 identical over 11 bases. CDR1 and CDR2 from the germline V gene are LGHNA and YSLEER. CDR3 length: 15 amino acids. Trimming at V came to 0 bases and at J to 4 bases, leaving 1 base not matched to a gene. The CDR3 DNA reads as TGCGCCAGCAGCCAAGAGGGGACTAGCGGAGAGACCCAGTACTTC. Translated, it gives CASSQEGTSGETQYF.

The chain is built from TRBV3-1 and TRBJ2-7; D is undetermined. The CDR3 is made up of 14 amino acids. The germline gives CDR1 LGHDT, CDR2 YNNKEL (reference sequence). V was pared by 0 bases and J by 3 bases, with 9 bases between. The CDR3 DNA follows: TGTGCCAGCAGCCAAGAGGGTACCGTCTACGAGCAGTACTTC. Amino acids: CASSQEGTVYEQYF.

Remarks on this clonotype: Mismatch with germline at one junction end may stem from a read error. The CDR3 sequence is CASSLTGLSTDTQYF. The DNA of the CDR3 is TGTGCCAGCAGCCTAACAGGGCTAAGCACAGATACGCAGTATTTT. J is TRBJ2-3 and V is TRBV7-3, with D maybe TRBD1 (6 bases). Germline loops: CDR1 SGHTA, CDR2 FQGTGA. The CDR3 is 15 amino acids.

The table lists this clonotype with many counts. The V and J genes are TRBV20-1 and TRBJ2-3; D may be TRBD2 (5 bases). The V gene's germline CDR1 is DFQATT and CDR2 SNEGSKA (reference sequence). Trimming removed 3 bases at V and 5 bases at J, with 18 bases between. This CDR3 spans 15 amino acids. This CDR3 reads CSASPAVGGGDTQYF. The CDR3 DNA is TGCAGTGCTAGCCCCGCCGTGGGCGGAGGAGATACGCAGTATTTT.

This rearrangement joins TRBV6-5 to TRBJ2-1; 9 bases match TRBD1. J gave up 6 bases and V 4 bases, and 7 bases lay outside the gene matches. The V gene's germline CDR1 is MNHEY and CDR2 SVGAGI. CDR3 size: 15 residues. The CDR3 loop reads CASSSTGGGSNEQFF. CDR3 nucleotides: TGTGCCAGCAGTTCGACAGGGGGGGGGTCCAATGAGCAGTTCTTC.

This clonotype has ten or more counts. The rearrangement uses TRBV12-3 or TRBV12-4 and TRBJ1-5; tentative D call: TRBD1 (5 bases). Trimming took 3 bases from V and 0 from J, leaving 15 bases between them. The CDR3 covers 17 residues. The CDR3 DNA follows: TGTGCCAGCAGTTTTACCGGGGCACGCAATAGCAATCAGCCCCAGCATTTT. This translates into CASSFTGARNSNQPQHF.

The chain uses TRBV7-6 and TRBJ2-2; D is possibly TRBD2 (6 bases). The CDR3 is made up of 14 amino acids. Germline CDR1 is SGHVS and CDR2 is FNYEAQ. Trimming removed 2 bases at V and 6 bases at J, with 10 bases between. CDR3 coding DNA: TGTGCCAGCAGCTTAAGGCTAGCGCCCGGGGAGCTGTTTTTT. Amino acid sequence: CASSLRLAPGELFF.

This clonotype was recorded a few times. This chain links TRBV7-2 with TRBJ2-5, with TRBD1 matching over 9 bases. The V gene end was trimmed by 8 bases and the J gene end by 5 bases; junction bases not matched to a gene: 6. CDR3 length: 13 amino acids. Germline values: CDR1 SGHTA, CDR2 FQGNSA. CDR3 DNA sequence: TGTGCCAGCGGGGACAGGGAGTGGGAGACCCAGTACTTC. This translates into CASGDREWETQYF.

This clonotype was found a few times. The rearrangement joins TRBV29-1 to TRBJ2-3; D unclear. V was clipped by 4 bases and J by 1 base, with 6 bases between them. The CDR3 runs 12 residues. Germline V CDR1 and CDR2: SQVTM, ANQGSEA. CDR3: CSVVWGTDTQYF. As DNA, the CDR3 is TGCAGCGTTGTCTGGGGCACAGATACGCAGTATTTT.

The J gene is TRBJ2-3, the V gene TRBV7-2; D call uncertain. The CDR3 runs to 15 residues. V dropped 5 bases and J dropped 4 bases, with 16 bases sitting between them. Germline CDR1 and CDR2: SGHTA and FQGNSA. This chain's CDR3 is CASSPTMTPSDTQYF. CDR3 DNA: TGTGCCAGCAGCCCGACGATGACTCCATCAGATACGCAGTATTTT.

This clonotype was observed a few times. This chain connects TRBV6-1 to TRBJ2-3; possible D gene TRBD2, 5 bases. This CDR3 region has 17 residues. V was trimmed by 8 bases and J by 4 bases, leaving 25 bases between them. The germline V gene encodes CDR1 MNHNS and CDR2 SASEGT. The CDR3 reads CASLTGVGLPVPDTQYF. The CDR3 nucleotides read TGTGCCAGCCTCACCGGCGTAGGACTCCCGGTCCCAGATACGCAGTATTTT.

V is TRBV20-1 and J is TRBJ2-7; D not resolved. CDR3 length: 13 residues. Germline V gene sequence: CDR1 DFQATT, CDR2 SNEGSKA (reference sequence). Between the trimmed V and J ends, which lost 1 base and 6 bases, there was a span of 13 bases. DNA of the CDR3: TGCAGTGCTAGAGCCCTTCGGGTGGGCGAGCAGTACTTC. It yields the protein CSARALRVGEQYF.

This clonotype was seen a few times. CDR3 DNA sequence: TGTGCCATCAGTGATGGGGGCAGAGGGGGCACAGATACGCAGTATTTT. Translated: CAISDGGRGGTDTQYF. The chain joins TRBV10-3 to TRBJ2-3; D perhaps matches TRBD1 (6 bases). V lost 3 bases and J 1 base, leaving 14 bases between the germline ends. Germline CDR1 and CDR2: ENHRY and SYGVKD. The CDR3 sequence is 16 residues long.

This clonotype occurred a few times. In DNA form, the CDR3 reads TGCAGCGTTGTAGGGGGGACTAGCGGCCCCGCCTACGAGCAGTACTTC. This gives the protein CSVVGGTSGPAYEQYF. The chain carries TRBV29-1 and TRBJ2-7, with 11 positions matching TRBD2. Losses at the gene ends were 4 bases for V and 2 bases for J; bases not matched to a gene: 10. Germline V gene lookup returns CDR1 SQVTM and CDR2 ANQGSEA. The CDR3 loop spans 16 amino acids.

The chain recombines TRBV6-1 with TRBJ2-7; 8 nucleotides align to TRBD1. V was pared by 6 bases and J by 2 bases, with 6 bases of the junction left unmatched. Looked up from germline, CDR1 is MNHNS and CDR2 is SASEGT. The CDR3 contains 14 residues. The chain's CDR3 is CASSPRGLTYEQYF. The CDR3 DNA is TGTGCCAGCAGCCCCAGGGGGCTGACCTACGAGCAGTACTTC.

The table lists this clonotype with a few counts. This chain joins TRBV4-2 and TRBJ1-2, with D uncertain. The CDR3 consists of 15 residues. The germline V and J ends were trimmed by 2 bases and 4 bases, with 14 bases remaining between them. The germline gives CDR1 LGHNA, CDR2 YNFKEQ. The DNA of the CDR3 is TGTGCCAGCAGCCAAACGGAGGACTTCCTCTATGGCTACACCTTC. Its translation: CASSQTEDFLYGYTF.

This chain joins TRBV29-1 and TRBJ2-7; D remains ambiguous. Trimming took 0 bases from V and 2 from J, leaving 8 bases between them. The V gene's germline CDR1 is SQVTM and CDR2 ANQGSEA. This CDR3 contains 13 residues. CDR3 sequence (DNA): TGCAGCGTTGAAGAAATAGGGACCTACGAGCAGTACTTC. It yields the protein CSVEEIGTYEQYF.

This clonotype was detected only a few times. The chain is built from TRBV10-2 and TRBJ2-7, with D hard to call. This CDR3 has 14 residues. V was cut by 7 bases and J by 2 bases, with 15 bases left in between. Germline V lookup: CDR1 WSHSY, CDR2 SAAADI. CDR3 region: CASKKMDGTYEQYF. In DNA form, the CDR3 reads TGCGCCAGCAAGAAGATGGACGGCACCTACGAGCAGTACTTC.

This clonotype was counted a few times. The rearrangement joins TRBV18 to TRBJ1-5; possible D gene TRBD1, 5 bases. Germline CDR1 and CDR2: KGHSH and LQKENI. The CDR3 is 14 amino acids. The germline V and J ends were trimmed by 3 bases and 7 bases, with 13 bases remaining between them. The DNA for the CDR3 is TGTGCCAGCTCACCGGGGGGTACTAGGCAGCCCCAGCATTTT. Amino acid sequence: CASSPGGTRQPQHF. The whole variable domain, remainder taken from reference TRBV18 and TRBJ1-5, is NAGVMQNPRHLVRRRGQEARLRCSPMKGHSHVYWYRQLPEEGLKFMVYLQKENIIDESGMPKERFSAEFPKEGPSILRIQQVVRGDSAAYFCASSPGGTRQPQHFGDGTRLSIL.